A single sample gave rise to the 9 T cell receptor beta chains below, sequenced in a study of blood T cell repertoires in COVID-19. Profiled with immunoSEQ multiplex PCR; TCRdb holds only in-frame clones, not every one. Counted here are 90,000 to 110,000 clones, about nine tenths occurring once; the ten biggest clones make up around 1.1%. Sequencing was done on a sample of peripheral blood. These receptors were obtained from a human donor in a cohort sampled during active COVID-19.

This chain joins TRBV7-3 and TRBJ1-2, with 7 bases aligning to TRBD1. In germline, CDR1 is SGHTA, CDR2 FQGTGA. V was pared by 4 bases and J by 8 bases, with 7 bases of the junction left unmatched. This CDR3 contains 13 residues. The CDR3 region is CASSSTGAVGYTF. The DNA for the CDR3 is TGTGCCAGCAGCTCAACAGGGGCAGTCGGCTACACCTTC.

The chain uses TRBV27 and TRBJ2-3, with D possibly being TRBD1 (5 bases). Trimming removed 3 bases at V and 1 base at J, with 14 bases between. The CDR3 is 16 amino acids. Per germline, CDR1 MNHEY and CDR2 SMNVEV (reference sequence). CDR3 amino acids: CASSFVTGVRTDTQYF. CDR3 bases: TGTGCCAGCAGTTTCGTTACAGGAGTCCGCACAGATACGCAGTATTTT.

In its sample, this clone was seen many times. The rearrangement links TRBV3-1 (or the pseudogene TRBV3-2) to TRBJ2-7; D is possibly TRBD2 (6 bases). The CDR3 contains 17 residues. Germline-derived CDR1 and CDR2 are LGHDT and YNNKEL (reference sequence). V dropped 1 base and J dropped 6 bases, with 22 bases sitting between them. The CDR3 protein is CASSQVPLARGGSEQYF. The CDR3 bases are TGTGCCAGCAGCCAAGTCCCACTAGCCCGTGGCGGAAGCGAGCAGTACTTC.

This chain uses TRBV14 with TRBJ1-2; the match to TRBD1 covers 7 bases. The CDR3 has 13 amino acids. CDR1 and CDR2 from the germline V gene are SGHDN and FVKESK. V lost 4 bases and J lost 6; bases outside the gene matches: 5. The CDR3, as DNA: TGTGCCAGCAGCCCCAGGACAGGCGATGGCTACACCTTC. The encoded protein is CASSPRTGDGYTF.

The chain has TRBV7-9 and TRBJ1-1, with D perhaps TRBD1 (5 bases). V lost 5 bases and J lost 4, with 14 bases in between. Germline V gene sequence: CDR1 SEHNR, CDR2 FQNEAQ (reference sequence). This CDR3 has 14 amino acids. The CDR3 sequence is CASSPRAGRTEAFF. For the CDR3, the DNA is TGTGCCAGCAGCCCCCGGGCAGGGCGCACTGAAGCTTTCTTT.

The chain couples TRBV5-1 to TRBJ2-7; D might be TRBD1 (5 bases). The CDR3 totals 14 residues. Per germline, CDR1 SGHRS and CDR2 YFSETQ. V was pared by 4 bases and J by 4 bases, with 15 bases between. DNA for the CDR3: TGCGCCAGCAGCCCCCCCGACAGCAAATACGAGCAGTACTTC. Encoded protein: CASSPPDSKYEQYF.

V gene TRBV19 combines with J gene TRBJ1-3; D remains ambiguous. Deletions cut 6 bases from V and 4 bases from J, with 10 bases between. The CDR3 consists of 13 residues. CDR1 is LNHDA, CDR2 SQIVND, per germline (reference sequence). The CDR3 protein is CASSGWAGNTIYF. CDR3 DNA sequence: TGTGCCAGTAGCGGATGGGCCGGAAACACCATATATTTT. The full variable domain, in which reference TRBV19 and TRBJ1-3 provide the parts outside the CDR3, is DGGITQSPKYLFRKEGQNVTLSCEQNLNHDAMYWYRQDPGQGLRLIYYSQIVNDFQKGDIAEGYSVSREKKESFPLTVTSAQKNPTAFYLCASSGWAGNTIYFGEGSWLTVV.

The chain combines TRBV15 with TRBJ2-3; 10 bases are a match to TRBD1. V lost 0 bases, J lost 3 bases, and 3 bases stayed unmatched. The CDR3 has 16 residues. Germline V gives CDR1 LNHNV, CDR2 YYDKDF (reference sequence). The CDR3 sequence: CATSRDKGQGTDTQYF. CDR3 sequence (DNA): TGTGCCACCAGCAGAGACAAGGGACAGGGGACAGATACGCAGTATTTT.

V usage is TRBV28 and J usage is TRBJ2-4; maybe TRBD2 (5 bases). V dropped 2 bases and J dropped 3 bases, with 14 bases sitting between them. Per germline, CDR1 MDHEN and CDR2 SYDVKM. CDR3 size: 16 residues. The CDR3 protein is CASSLVRMAGKNIQYF. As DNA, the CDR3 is TGTGCCAGCAGTTTAGTCAGGATGGCGGGCAAAAACATTCAGTACTTC.